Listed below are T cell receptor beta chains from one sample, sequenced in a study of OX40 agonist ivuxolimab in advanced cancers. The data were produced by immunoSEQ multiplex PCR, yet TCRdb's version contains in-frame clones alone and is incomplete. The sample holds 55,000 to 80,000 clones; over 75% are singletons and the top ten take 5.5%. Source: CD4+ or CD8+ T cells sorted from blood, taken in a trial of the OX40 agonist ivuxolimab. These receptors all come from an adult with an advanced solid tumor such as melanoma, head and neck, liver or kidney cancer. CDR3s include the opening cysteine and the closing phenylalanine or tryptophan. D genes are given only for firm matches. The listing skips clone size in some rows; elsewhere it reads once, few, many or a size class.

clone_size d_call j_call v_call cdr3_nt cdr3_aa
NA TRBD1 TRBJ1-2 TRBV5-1 TGCGCCAGCAGCCTCGAAACGGGACAGCCGTACTATGGCTACACCTTC CASSLETGQPYYGYTF
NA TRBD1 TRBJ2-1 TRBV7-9 TGTGCCAGCAGCAACCGGGACAGGGCCTACAATGAGCAGTTCTTC CASSNRDRAYNEQFF
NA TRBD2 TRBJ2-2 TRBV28 TGTGCCAGCAGTCTATGGGGCGCGGGGGAAGCCGGGGAGCTGTTTTTT CASSLWGAGEAGELFF
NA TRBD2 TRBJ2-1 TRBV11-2 TGTGCCAGCAGCTCCAAAGGGGCTACTAGCGGGAGAAATGGGCAGTTCTTC CASSSKGATSGRNGQFF
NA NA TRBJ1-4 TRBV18 TGTGCCAGCTCCCTACAGGGTGCTAATGAAAAACTGTTTTTT CASSLQGANEKLFF
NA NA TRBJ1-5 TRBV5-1 TGCGCCAGCAGCTTGGGCTCACCGGCTTCTAATCAGCCCCAGCATTTT CASSLGSPASNQPQHF
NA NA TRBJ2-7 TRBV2 TGTGCCAGCAGTCCAGAATACGAGCAGTACTTC CASSPEYEQYF
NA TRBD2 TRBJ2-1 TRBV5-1 TGCGCCAGCAGCTCCCCCGGACTAGCGGGATTTAATGAGCAGTTCTTC CASSSPGLAGFNEQFF
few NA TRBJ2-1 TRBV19 TGTGCCAGTAGTAGGTCGGGGAGCTCCTACAATGAGCAGTTCTTC CASSRSGSSYNEQFF
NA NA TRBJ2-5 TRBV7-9 TGTGCCAGCAGCCCAGTGTCTCAAGAGACCCAGTACTTC CASSPVSQETQYF
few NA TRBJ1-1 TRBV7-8 TGTGCCAGCAGCTTATCCAGAAACACTGAAGCTTTCTTT CASSLSRNTEAFF
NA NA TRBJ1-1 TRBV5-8 TGTGCCAGCAGAAAGGTACGGGGAGCTTTCTTT CASRKVRGAFF
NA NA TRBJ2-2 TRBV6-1 TGTGCCAGCACTTTGAGGACGGGAAACACCGGGGAGCTGTTTTTT CASTLRTGNTGELFF
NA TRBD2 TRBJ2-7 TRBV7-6 TGTGCCAGCAGCTTATCCGGGACTAGCGCATACGAGCAGTACTTC CASSLSGTSAYEQYF
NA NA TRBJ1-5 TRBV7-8 TGTGCCAGCAGCATTAGGGGCCCGCATCAGCCCCAGCATTTT CASSIRGPHQPQHF
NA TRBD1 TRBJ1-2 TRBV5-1 TGCGCCAGCAGTCAAGGACAGGGCGCTAACTATGGCTACACCTTC CASSQGQGANYGYTF
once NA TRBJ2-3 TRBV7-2 TGTGCCAGCAGCCCAGGAACAAGGAGTACCGATACGCAGTATTTT CASSPGTRSTDTQYF